This TCR beta chain was identified during a study of CXCR3-negative and CXCR3-positive naive CD8 T cells. Findings of the study overall: TRBV-TRBJ usage matched between naive CXCR3-negative and CXCR3-positive cells but not between memory cells.

Sorts performed in triplicate captured some 270,000 cells each from every CD8+ T cell subset. The CD45RO-CCR7+CD27+CD95- phenotype denoted naive CD8+ T cells. On this clonotype itself: Its cognate antigen is unknown.

UMI-labeled TRB cDNA libraries were prepared by 5' RACE. With the 5' RACE reads reprocessed, TCRdb shows one record per CDR3 protein and no DNA. This listing includes approximately 74,000 distinct CDR3 sequences. CDR3 length: 14 amino acids. Germline CDR1 SEHNR, CDR2 FQNEAQ (reference sequence). The receptor's source is a human donor in good health. Some clones in this sample may be carry-over from other donors' samples. Sample: naive CXCR3- CD8+ T cells from blood. Subset specified: CD45RO-CCR7+CD27+CD95- naive CD8+ T cells lacking CXCR3 (TNR3-). The chain uses TRBV7-9 and TRBJ1-2; TCRdb indicates TRBD1, and absent DNA this call remains unverified. CDR3 region: CASSLEAGGYGYTF.